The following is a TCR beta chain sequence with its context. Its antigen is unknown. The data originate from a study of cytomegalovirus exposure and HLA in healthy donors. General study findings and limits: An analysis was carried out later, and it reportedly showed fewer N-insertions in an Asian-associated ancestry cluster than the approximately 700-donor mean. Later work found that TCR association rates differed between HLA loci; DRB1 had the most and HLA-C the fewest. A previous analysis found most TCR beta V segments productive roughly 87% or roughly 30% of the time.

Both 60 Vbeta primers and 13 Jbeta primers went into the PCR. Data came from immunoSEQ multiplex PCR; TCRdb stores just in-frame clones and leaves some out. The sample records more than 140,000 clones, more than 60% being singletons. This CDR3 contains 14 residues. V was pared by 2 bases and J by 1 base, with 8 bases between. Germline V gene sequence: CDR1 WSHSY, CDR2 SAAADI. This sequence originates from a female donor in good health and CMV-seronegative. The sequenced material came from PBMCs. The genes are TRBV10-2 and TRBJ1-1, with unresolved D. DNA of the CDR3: TGCGCCAGCAGTGAGAAACAGAAGAACACTGAAGCTTTCTTT. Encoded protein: CASSEKQKNTEAFF.